This is a list of T cell receptor beta chains from one sample in a study of cytomegalovirus exposure and HLA in healthy donors. The table came from immunoSEQ multiplex PCR; TCRdb's copy has only in-frame clones and leaves some out. The repertoire holds about 230,000 clones, over 75% seen once, with roughly 0.45% in the top ten. Sequencing input: PBMCs. The receptor source for this set is a boy between 10 and 17 years old in good health and CMV-seronegative. The CDR3 runs from the conserved cysteine through the conserved F or W. The order of the fields is D gene, V gene, clone size, J gene, CDR3 DNA, CDR3 protein. A D gene is named only where the DNA matches it firmly. Expanded clones get a size class; other rows say once, few or many, or leave the size out.

>TRBD2|TRBV11-2|-|TRBJ2-7
TGTGCCAGCAGCCCCGAGGGGGGCGGGGGGGGACCCTACGAGCAGTACTTC
CASSPEGGGGGPYEQYF
>-|TRBV5-6|-|TRBJ2-2
TGTGCCAGCAGCGGAGAGATCGGGGAGCTGTTTTTT
CASSGEIGELFF
>TRBD2|TRBV30|-|TRBJ2-2
TGTGCCTGGAGTGCTGGACTAGCGGGAGGGTACCGGGAGCTGTTTTTT
CAWSAGLAGGYRELFF
>TRBD1|TRBV7-8|-|TRBJ1-4
TGTGCCAGCAGCTGGGCGACAGGGGGAGGTGAAAAACTGTTTTTT
CASSWATGGGEKLFF
>-|TRBV6-1|-|TRBJ1-1
TGTGCCAGCAGTGAGCGGGGGTACACTGAAGCTTTCTTT
CASSERGYTEAFF
>TRBD2|TRBV2|-|TRBJ2-5
TGTGCCAGCAGTGAAGCGGGGGGCGGGGGGGAGACCCAGTACTTC
CASSEAGGGGETQYF
>-|TRBV4-1|few|TRBJ2-1
TGCGCCAGCAGCCACCAGGACAATGAGCAGTTCTTC
CASSHQDNEQFF
>-|TRBV11-3|-|TRBJ2-7
TGTGCCAGCAGCTCTTCAGGACACCCGACCTACGAGCAGTACTTC
CASSSSGHPTYEQYF
>TRBD2|TRBV6-4|-|TRBJ2-1
TGTGCCAGCAGTGACACTATACTAGCGCCCCGAGGGCAGTTCTTC
CASSDTILAPRGQFF
>-|TRBV10-1|-|TRBJ2-7
TGCGCCAGCAGTGAGTCCTGGTTGGGGGCCCACGAGCAGTACTTC
CASSESWLGAHEQYF
>TRBD2|TRBV29-1|-|TRBJ2-7
TGCAGCGTTGGGGGACTAGCGGGAGACGAGCAGTACTTC
CSVGGLAGDEQYF
>-|TRBV4-2|-|TRBJ2-1
TGTGCCAGCAGCCAAGTTTCCGGAGGTACCAATGAGCAGTTCTTC
CASSQVSGGTNEQFF
>-|TRBV4-1|few|TRBJ2-1
TGCGCCAGCAGCCAACCTTTACAGGGGAGGAATGAGCAGTTCTTC
CASSQPLQGRNEQFF
>TRBD1|TRBV9|-|TRBJ2-7
TGTGCCAGCAGCGTAGGCGGAGGACAGGGGGACGAGCAGTACTTC
CASSVGGGQGDEQYF
>TRBD1|TRBV19|-|TRBJ1-1
TGTGCCAGTAGTCTCCCTCGGACAGGGGGTAACACTGAAGCTTTCTTT
CASSLPRTGGNTEAFF
>-|TRBV7-2|-|TRBJ1-2
TGTGCCAGCAGCTACCCCGCGGGTCATACTAACTATGGCTACACCTTC
CASSYPAGHTNYGYTF
>-|TRBV2|few|TRBJ2-7
TGTGCCAGCAGCTCCCCTAGACGCGAGCAGTACTTC
CASSSPRREQYF
>TRBD1|TRBV28|-|TRBJ1-2
TGTGCCAGCAGTCCCCCGGGACAGGGCGCGAGCTACACCTTC
CASSPPGQGASYTF
>TRBD2|TRBV6-6|-|TRBJ2-7
TGTGCCAGCACACTAGCGGGAGACGAGCAGTACTTC
CASTLAGDEQYF
>-|TRBV7-9|-|TRBJ1-5
TGTGCCAGCAGCTTAGCCTCTGACAGGCGGAGCAATCAGCCCCAGCATTTT
CASSLASDRRSNQPQHF
>TRBD1|TRBV7-8|few|TRBJ1-1
TGTGCCAGCAGCACTCGACAGGGGTCGGCTTCCACTGAAGCTTTCTTT
CASSTRQGSASTEAFF
>TRBD1|TRBV29-1|-|TRBJ1-1
TGCAGCGTTGAAGATACAGGGGGCTCGAGCACTGAAGCTTTCTTT
CSVEDTGGSSTEAFF
>TRBD2|TRBV5-1|-|TRBJ2-1
TGCGCCAGCAGCCCGGGTCTTTTTAGCGGGAGTAATGAGCAGTTCTTC
CASSPGLFSGSNEQFF
>-|TRBV7-2|-|TRBJ2-3
TGTGCCAGCAGCTTTTCAGACAATACGCAGTATTTT
CASSFSDNTQYF
>TRBD2|TRBV30|-|TRBJ2-1
TGTGCCTGGAGTATTGGGACTAGCGTTACCCTCTCCTACAATGAGCAGTTCTTC
CAWSIGTSVTLSYNEQFF
>TRBD2|TRBV11-3|-|TRBJ2-2
TGTGCCAGCAGCTCCTCCTACCGACTAGCGGGGGGCACCGGGGAGCTGTTTTTT
CASSSSYRLAGGTGELFF
>TRBD2|TRBV5-1|-|TRBJ2-5
TGCGCCAGCAGCTATCCGGGACTAGCGGGAGAGAGAGAGACCCAGTACTTC
CASSYPGLAGERETQYF
>TRBD1|TRBV2|-|TRBJ2-6
TGTGCCAGCAGTGGCAGGGGGTTGTCTGGGGCCAACGTCCTGACTTTC
CASSGRGLSGANVLTF
>-|TRBV5-1|-|TRBJ1-1
TGCGCCAGCAGCCCGGGTATGGGGAACACTGAAGCTTTCTTT
CASSPGMGNTEAFF
>-|TRBV7-6|-|TRBJ2-5
TGTGCCAGCAGCTCCGGAGAGACCCAGTACTTC
CASSSGETQYF
>-|TRBV7-6|-|TRBJ2-7
TGTGCCAGCAGCCGCGACTTAATTAGCTTCTACGAGCAGTACTTC
CASSRDLISFYEQYF
>-|TRBV14|-|TRBJ1-6
TGTGCCAGCAGCCAAGATTTTGCTATCTCCTATAATTCACCCCTCCACTTT
CASSQDFAISYNSPLHF
>-|TRBV19|few|TRBJ1-4
TGTGCCAGTAGGCCCCCGCCAGCAACTAATGAAAAACTGTTTTTT
CASRPPPATNEKLFF
>TRBD2|TRBV7-8|once|TRBJ2-2
TGTGCCAGCAGCTTAAGGCTAGCGGGAAACACCGGGGAGCTGTTTTTT
CASSLRLAGNTGELFF
>-|TRBV10-1|-|TRBJ2-1
TGCGCCAGCAGTGAATTTAGGGACAACTACAATGAGCAGTTCTTC
CASSEFRDNYNEQFF
>-|TRBV5-1|-|TRBJ2-3
TGCGCCAGCAGGGCTAGCGCAGATACGCAGTATTTT
CASRASADTQYF
>TRBD2|TRBV7-9|-|TRBJ2-1
TGTGCCAGCAGCTTCGACCCTCGACTAGCGGGGGGCTTAGAGCAGTTCTTC
CASSFDPRLAGGLEQFF
>-|TRBV7-9|once|TRBJ1-1
TGTGCCAGCAGGTCCCGGGACTCCGGTGCGTGTGAAGCTTTCTTT
CASRSRDSGACEAFF
>-|TRBV19|-|TRBJ1-3
TGTGCCAGTAGTATTAATTCCCCTGGAAACACCATATATTTT
CASSINSPGNTIYF
>TRBD1|TRBV7-9|-|TRBJ1-1
TGTGCCAGCAGCCCAGGGGGCGTGAGCACTGAAGCTTTCTTT
CASSPGGVSTEAFF
>-|TRBV10-3|-|TRBJ2-7
TGTGCCATCAGGGCCGGGGGCTACGAGCAGTACTTC
CAIRAGGYEQYF
>-|TRBV11-2|-|TRBJ2-5
TGTGCCAGCAGGAGGGGGGGGAGAGAGACCCAGTACTTC
CASRRGGRETQYF
>TRBD1|TRBV10-1|-|TRBJ2-2
TGCGCCAGCAGTGCCTCCGGGACAGAAAACACCGGGGAGCTGTTTTTT
CASSASGTENTGELFF
>-|TRBV6-5|-|TRBJ1-3
TGTGCCAGCAGTGGGACATCCTCTGGAAACACCATATATTTT
CASSGTSSGNTIYF
>-|TRBV7-6|-|TRBJ2-7
TGTGCCAGCAGCCGCAGAGGCGGGCCCGCCTACGAGCAGTACTTC
CASSRRGGPAYEQYF
>TRBD1|TRBV19|-|TRBJ2-2
TGTGCCACTTCACCCAGGGGGCTCACCGGGGAGCTGTTTTTT
CATSPRGLTGELFF
>TRBD1|TRBV5-5|-|TRBJ2-7
TGTGCCAGCAGCTTGGTAGGGACAGGGTCCGAGCAGTACTTC
CASSLVGTGSEQYF
>TRBD1|TRBV5-6|-|TRBJ1-2
TGTGCCAGCAGCTTGGCCGGGCCAGGGGGCCAGTTAGGAAACTATGGCTACACCTTC
CASSLAGPGGQLGNYGYTF